The 21 T cell receptor beta chains given below trace back to one sample, sequenced in a study of Graves' ophthalmopathy and Graves' hyperthyroidism. RNA transcripts yielded amplified TCR beta CDR3 regions. HTBI primers were used in a first-round RT-PCR, which preceded a second-round multiplex PCR. TCRdb fed the multiplex PCR reads into MiXCR, producing one record per CDR3 protein. The table includes hundreds of thousands of distinct CDR3 sequences, 20% to 25% detected once. The sample comprised peripheral blood. These TCRs come from a woman younger than 35 with stable Graves' hyperthyroidism.

About this clonotype itself: An end of the junction does not agree with germline; a read error may underlie this. The V and J genes are TRBV25-1 and TRBJ2-7; 7 bases agree with TRBD2. This CDR3 comprises 14 residues. Germline CDR1 is MGHDK and CDR2 is SYGVNS. The CDR3 protein is CAISDRGVSYEQYF. The DNA of the CDR3 is TGTGCCATCAGTGACCGGGGGGTTTCCTACGAGCAGTACTTC.

This clonotype showed up many times. V gene TRBV7-6 combines with J gene TRBJ2-7; TRBD1 agrees at 7 bases. This CDR3 spans 15 amino acids. V was pared by 1 base and J by 4 bases, with 7 bases of the junction left unmatched. The germline CDR1 and CDR2 sequences are SGHVS and FNYEAQ. The DNA of the CDR3 is TGTGCCAGCAGCTTAGGACAGGGCCCCGTGTACGAGCAGTACTTC. Translating gives CASSLGQGPVYEQYF.

This clonotype was seen repeatedly, ten times or more. This rearrangement joins TRBV11-2 to TRBJ2-7; the D is unclear. The CDR3 is 13 residues long. V gave up 4 bases and J gave up 9 bases, with 16 bases separating them. The germline V gene encodes CDR1 SGHAT and CDR2 FQNNGV. Here the CDR3 DNA reads TGTGCCAGCAGCTACCCTGGGGTTTTGGCGCAGTACTTC. Its translation is CASSYPGVLAQYF.

In this sample, this clonotype turned up many times. The J gene is TRBJ1-2, the V gene TRBV28; D possibly corresponds to TRBD1 (6 bases). The germline V gene encodes CDR1 MDHEN and CDR2 SYDVKM. Between the trimmed V and J ends, which lost 1 base and 2 bases, there was a span of 20 bases. The CDR3 runs to 18 residues. CDR3 DNA: TGTGCCAGCAGTTTATCGTGGGGGGCGCAAGTTTACAACTATGGCTACACCTTC. Translated: CASSLSWGAQVYNYGYTF.

CDR3 sequence reads: CASTIRGGTSNQPQHF. The CDR3 coding sequence is TGTGCCAGTACCATTAGAGGGGGCACAAGCAATCAGCCCCAGCATTTT. The chain combines TRBV19 with TRBJ1-5, with TRBD1 matching over 7 bases. Germline V gene data show CDR1 as LNHDA and CDR2 as SQIVND (reference sequence). Unmatched junction bases numbered 10, after V lost 7 bases and J lost 1 base. This CDR3 contains 16 residues. Full variable domain (remainder filled in from reference TRBV19 and TRBJ1-5): DGGITQSPKYLFRKEGQNVTLSCEQNLNHDAMYWYRQDPGQGLRLIYYSQIVNDFQKGDIAEGYSVSREKKESFPLTVTSAQKNPTAFYLCASTIRGGTSNQPQHFGDGTRLSIL.

Many counts were recorded for this clonotype. The chain couples TRBV19 to TRBJ1-5; D not resolved. In germline, CDR1 is LNHDA, CDR2 SQIVND (reference sequence). Between the trimmed V and J ends, which lost 9 bases and 1 base, there was a span of 16 bases. There are 15 residues in the CDR3. CDR3 sequence (DNA): TGTGCCAGCTCAACGGTTCCAGGCAGCAATCAGCCCCAGCATTTT. This gives the protein CASSTVPGSNQPQHF.

The chain carries TRBV6-1 and TRBJ1-2, with TRBD1 identical over 9 bases. V gave up 4 bases and J gave up 7 bases; unmatched junction bases: 7. The CDR3 is 14 residues long. Germline V gene sequence: CDR1 MNHNS, CDR2 SASEGT. The DNA for the CDR3 is TGTGCCAGCAGTGGCACAGGGGGCGCTTCTGGCTACACCTTC. It is translated as CASSGTGGASGYTF.

This sequence joins TRBV20-1 and TRBJ2-5; D not resolved. Trimming removed 8 bases from V and 6 bases from J, with 13 bases in between. CDR3 length equals 11 residues. From germline, CDR1 is DFQATT and CDR2 SNEGSKA (reference sequence). CDR3 bases: TGCAGTACTCCTAGGTCGCAGACCCAGTACTTC. It encodes CSTPRSQTQYF.

Ten or more counts support this clonotype. The chain employs TRBV28 and TRBJ1-1; D might be TRBD1 (5 bases). V gave up 2 bases and J gave up 5 bases, with 18 bases separating them. The CDR3 is 16 amino acids. Germline values: CDR1 MDHEN, CDR2 SYDVKM. This chain's CDR3 is CASSLSGAGLRTEAFF. In DNA form, the CDR3 reads TGTGCCAGCAGTTTAAGCGGGGCAGGGTTGAGGACTGAAGCTTTCTTT.

As DNA, the CDR3 is TGTGCCAGCACCATAACAGGGGGCGAGCAGTACTTC. Translation gives CASTITGGEQYF. The gene calls are TRBV12-3 or TRBV12-4 and TRBJ2-7; TRBD1 matches at 8 bases. The trim removed 7 bases at V and 6 bases at J, leaving 5 bases unmatched. This CDR3 comprises 12 residues.

The gene calls are TRBV12-3 or TRBV12-4 and TRBJ1-5, with 10 bases aligning to TRBD1. The CDR3 has 15 residues. V shed 3 bases, J shed 7 bases, and the junction held 6 bases outside the gene matches. Written as DNA, the CDR3 is TGTGCCAGCAGTTTCGGGACAGGGGTCGGCCAGCCCCAGCATTTT. Protein sequence: CASSFGTGVGQPQHF.

This clonotype was seen ten or more times. V gene TRBV28 combines with J gene TRBJ1-6, with D perhaps TRBD1 (6 bases). The length of the CDR3 is 15 residues. Trimming pared 6 bases from V and 7 bases from J, leaving 16 bases between. Germline values: CDR1 MDHEN, CDR2 SYDVKM. Written as DNA, the CDR3 is TGTGCCAGCAGGTCTGGACAGCGTTACAATTCACCCCTCCACTTT. Amino acid sequence: CASRSGQRYNSPLHF.

This clonotype was picked up many times. The chain uses TRBV6-2 or TRBV6-3 and TRBJ2-2, with D tentatively TRBD1 (5 bases). From germline, CDR1 is MNHEY and CDR2 SVGEGT. This CDR3 has 18 amino acids. The V and J ends lost 2 bases and 2 bases respectively, with 18 bases between them. This CDR3 reads CASSYPPGQPLNTGELFF. The CDR3 DNA is TGTGCCAGCAGTTACCCTCCAGGGCAGCCCCTTAACACCGGGGAGCTGTTTTTT.

This clonotype was counted at least ten times. The rearrangement links TRBV6-1 to TRBJ2-2, with TRBD2 identical over 7 bases. After removal of 3 bases from V and 5 bases from J, the junction contained 6 bases not matched to a gene. Per germline, CDR1 MNHNS and CDR2 SASEGT. This CDR3 is 15 amino acids long. The CDR3 region has the DNA TGTGCCAGCAGTGATCGGCTGGGGGGGACCGGGGAGCTGTTTTTT. Its translation: CASSDRLGGTGELFF.

This clonotype was counted a few times. The V and J genes are TRBV4-1 and TRBJ1-2, with 7 bases matching TRBD1. CDR1 and CDR2 (germline): MGHRA, YSYEKL. With V trimmed by 2 bases and J by 3 bases, 12 bases remained unmatched. The CDR3 is 17 amino acids. The DNA of the CDR3 is TGCGCCAGCAGCCAAAGGGGGGAGGGGGCGCTTGACTATGGCTACACCTTC. It codes for CASSQRGEGALDYGYTF.

The V call is TRBV7-8, the J call TRBJ1-2; D remains unclear. This CDR3 has 15 residues. V was pared by 5 bases and J by 0 bases, with 13 bases between. Germline V gene data show CDR1 as SGHVS and CDR2 as FQNEAQ. CDR3 nucleotide sequence: TGTGCCAGCAGCCCCTCCCAGGCACCTAACTATGGCTACACCTTC. Its protein product is CASSPSQAPNYGYTF.

In this sample, this clonotype turned up many times. The chain employs TRBV6-1 and TRBJ2-7, with D perhaps TRBD2 (7 bases). Germline values: CDR1 MNHNS, CDR2 SASEGT. Trimming took 10 bases from V and 5 from J, leaving 15 bases between them. This CDR3 contains 12 residues. CDR3 sequence (DNA): TGTGCCACCCGGGGGGCTTACCACGAGCAGTACTTC. Residues: CATRGAYHEQYF.

This clonotype was seen at least ten times. The chain has TRBV3-1 and TRBJ1-2, with a tentative D call TRBD1 (5 bases). V dropped 8 bases and J dropped 3 bases, with 7 bases sitting between them. Germline CDR1 reads LGHDT; CDR2 reads YNNKEL (reference sequence). This CDR3 comprises 11 residues. The CDR3 reads CASGHYYGYTF. The DNA of the CDR3 is TGTGCCAGCGGACATTACTATGGCTACACCTTC.

This clonotype appeared many times. This may be a read error, as it is one base from a much larger clone. This chain connects TRBV7-2 to TRBJ1-2, with D perhaps matching TRBD1 (6 bases). CDR3 length: 12 residues. V lost 5 bases to trimming and J lost 4 bases, with 8 bases between them. The germline V gene has CDR1 SGHTA and CDR2 FQGNSA. This CDR3 is CASSRDIYGYTF. In DNA, the CDR3 is TGTGCCAGCAGCCGGGACATCTATGGCTACACCTTC.

At least ten counts were recorded for this clonotype. The junction departs from the called germline gene at one end, perhaps through a read error. The V and J genes are TRBV4-3 and TRBJ2-7; the match to TRBD2 covers 14 bases. The germline V gene encodes CDR1 LGHNA and CDR2 YSLEER. The CDR3 covers 15 residues. The CDR3 region has the DNA TGTGCCAGCAGCCAGGGACTAGCGGGAGCGTACGAGCAGTACTTC. Protein: CASSQGLAGAYEQYF.

This clonotype has a count of ten or more. The chain recombines TRBV20-1 with TRBJ2-7, with TRBD2 as a possible D gene (5 bases). Trimming left V 0 bases short and J 4 bases short, with 16 bases between. Germline CDR1 and CDR2: DFQATT and SNEGSKA (reference sequence). The CDR3 length is 15 residues. This CDR3 reads CSARDLRASRYEQYF. CDR3 bases: TGCAGTGCTAGAGATCTGAGGGCGTCACGGTACGAGCAGTACTTC.